The present TCR beta chain was sequenced within a study of CXCR3-negative and CXCR3-positive naive CD8 T cells. This CDR3 contains 17 residues. The study, taken as a whole, reports: It was found that naive subsets had comparable surface CD5, and TCR strength was inferred from TRB CDR3 properties. Fresh PBMCs went into most assays, and CXCR3 expression partly declined after cryopreservation. Both naive subsets showed comparably high diversity, and memory CD8+ cells showed much lower diversity. Both naive subsets, CXCR3-negative and CXCR3-positive, displayed similar TRBV-TRBJ usage, unlike memory cells.

Notes on this clonotype: Its antigen is not identified.

The method, 5' RACE with UMI labels, was used to prepare the TRB cDNA libraries. TCRdb re-called the 5' RACE reads and catalogs CDR3 proteins one per entry, DNA excluded. Found here are around 41,000 distinct CDR3 sequences; the top ten clones hold approximately 11%. V and J are TRBV12-3 or TRBV12-4 and TRBJ2-3. What was sequenced was memory CD8+ T cells from blood. The receptor comes from a human donor in good health. Some clones in this sample may be carry-over from other donors' samples. CDR3 amino acids: CASSLRVGSSSTDTQYF.